Below, one T cell receptor beta chain is given with its context. Combining a sample-barcoded 5' primer with a J-beta primer mix, a second PCR ran for roughly 6 to 12 cycles. TCRdb re-called the 5' RACE reads with MiXCR, one entry per CDR3 protein. In the table there are roughly 800,000 distinct CDR3 sequences, 20% to 30% of which are singletons. This record belongs to a study of blood T cells in healthy people across ages. There are 15 residues in the CDR3. V dropped 2 bases and J dropped 3; count of bases not matched to a gene: 3. This sample was shared with a second study, whose subject was T cells of mothers and their children. This second study notes: Over five children and their three healthy Caucasian mothers were the donors. In cDNA synthesis, all of the extracted RNA was used at around 1.4 ug per 15 ul. With the M1S primer of the second PCR, sample barcodes and 2-4 random nucleotides were added.

The chain uses TRBV12-3 or TRBV12-4 and TRBJ2-1; 8 bases align to TRBD1. This receptor was identified in a boy younger than 18 in good health. Material: blood. The CDR3 nucleotides read TGTGCCAGCAGTTTATGGACAGGGCTCTACAATGAGCAGTTCTTC. Amino acids: CASSLWTGLYNEQFF.